This TCR beta chain was recovered during a study of breast tumors, draining lymph nodes, adjacent tissues. Germline V CDR1 and CDR2: MNHEY, SVGEGT. V lost 8 bases to trimming and J lost 9 bases, with 22 bases between them. The CDR3 consists of 14 residues. TCRdb used MiXCR to reprocess the multiplex PCR reads, holding one entry per CDR3 protein. The sample contains tens of thousands of distinct CDR3 sequences, 68% of which appear only once. This clonotype has ten or more counts. The receptor was derived from a female donor with breast cancer. Some clones in this sample may be carry-over from other donors' samples. The chain recombines TRBV6-2 or TRBV6-3 with TRBJ1-2; no definite D call. The source material was tumor-adjacent breast tissue. CDR3 coding DNA: TGTGCCAGCGCAATCATAGGGCGGTCCGACCGCTACACCTTC. Translation gives CASAIIGRSDRYTF.